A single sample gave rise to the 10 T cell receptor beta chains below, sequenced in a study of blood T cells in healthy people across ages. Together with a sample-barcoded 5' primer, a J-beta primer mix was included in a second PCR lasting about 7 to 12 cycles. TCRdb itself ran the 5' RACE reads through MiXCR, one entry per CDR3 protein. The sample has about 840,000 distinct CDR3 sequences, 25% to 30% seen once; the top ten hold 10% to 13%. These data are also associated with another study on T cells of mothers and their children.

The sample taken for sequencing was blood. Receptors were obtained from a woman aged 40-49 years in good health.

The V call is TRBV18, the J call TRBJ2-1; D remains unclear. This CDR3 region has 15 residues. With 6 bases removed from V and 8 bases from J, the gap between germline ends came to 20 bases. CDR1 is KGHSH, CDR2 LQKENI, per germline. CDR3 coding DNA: TGTGCCAGCTCGTTAAAGGCGCCTTATCGGGATGAGCAGTTCTTC. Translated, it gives CASSLKAPYRDEQFF. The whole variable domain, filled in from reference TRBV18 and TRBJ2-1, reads NAGVMQNPRHLVRRRGQEARLRCSPMKGHSHVYWYRQLPEEGLKFMVYLQKENIIDESGMPKERFSAEFPKEGPSILRIQQVVRGDSAAYFCASSLKAPYRDEQFFGPGTRLTVL.

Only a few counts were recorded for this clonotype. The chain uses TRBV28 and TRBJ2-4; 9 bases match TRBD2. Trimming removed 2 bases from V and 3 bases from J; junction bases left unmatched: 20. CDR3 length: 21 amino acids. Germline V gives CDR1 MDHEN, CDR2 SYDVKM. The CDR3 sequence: CASSLRLPVLAGSRGKNIQYF. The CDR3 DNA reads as TGTGCCAGCAGTTTACGATTGCCCGTACTAGCGGGTTCCCGGGGCAAAAACATTCAGTACTTC.

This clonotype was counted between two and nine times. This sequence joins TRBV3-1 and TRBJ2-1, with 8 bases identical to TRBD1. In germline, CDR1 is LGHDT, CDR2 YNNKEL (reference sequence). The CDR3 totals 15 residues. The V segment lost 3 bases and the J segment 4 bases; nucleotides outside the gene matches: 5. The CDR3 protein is CASSQSGGRYNEQFF. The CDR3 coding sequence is TGTGCCAGCAGCCAGTCAGGGGGCCGTTACAATGAGCAGTTCTTC.

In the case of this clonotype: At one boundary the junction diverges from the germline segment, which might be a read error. This chain's CDR3 is CARSSYRTGKNIQYF. Here the CDR3 DNA reads TGTGCCCGCAGTTCCTACAGGACAGGCAAAAACATTCAGTACTTC. The V gene is TRBV28, the J gene TRBJ2-4, with 7 nucleotides matching TRBD1. CDR3 length equals 15 residues. The germline V gene has CDR1 MDHEN and CDR2 SYDVKM.

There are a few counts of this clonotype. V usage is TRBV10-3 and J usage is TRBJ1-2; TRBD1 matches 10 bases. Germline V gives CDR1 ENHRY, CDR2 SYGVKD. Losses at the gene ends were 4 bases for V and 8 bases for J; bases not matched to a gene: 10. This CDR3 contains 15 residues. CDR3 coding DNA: TGTGCCATCAGTGCACTCTCTGACAGGGGGCACGGCTACACCTTC. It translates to CAISALSDRGHGYTF.

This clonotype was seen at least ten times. CDR3 in DNA: TGTGCCAGCAGCCGGACAGGGGACAGCTACGAGCAGTACTTC. This encodes CASSRTGDSYEQYF. The V gene is TRBV3-1, the J gene TRBJ2-7; 9 nucleotides align to TRBD1. The CDR3 runs to 14 residues. Trimming cost V 4 bases and J 3 bases; bases outside gene matches: 4. Germline assignment: CDR1 LGHDT and CDR2 YNNKEL (reference sequence).

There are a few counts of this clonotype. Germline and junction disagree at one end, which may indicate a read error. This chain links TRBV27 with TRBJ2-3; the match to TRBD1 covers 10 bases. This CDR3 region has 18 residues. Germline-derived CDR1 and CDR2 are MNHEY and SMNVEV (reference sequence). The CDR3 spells CAGRNRDRGLTSTDTQYF. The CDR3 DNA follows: TGTGCCGGCAGAAACCGGGACAGGGGTCTGACTAGCACAGATACGCAGTATTTT.

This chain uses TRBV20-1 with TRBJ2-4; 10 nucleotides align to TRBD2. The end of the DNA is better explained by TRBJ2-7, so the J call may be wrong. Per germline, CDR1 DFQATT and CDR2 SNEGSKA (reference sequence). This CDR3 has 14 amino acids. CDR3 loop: CSATGTSVLYEQYF. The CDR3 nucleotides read TGCAGTGCGACCGGGACTAGCGTCCTCTACGAGCAGTACTTC.

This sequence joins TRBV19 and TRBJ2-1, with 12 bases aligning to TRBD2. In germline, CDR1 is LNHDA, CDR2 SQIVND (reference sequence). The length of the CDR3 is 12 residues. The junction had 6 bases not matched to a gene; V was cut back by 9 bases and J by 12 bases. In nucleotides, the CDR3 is TGTGCCAGCGGACCTAGCGGGGGGGCGCAGTTCTTC. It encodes CASGPSGGAQFF.

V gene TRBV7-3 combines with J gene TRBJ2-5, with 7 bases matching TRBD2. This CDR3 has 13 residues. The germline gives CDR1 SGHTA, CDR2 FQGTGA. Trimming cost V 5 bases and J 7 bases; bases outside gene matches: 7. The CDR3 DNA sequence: TGTGCCAGCAGCCGGGGGGTGGGAGGGACCCAGTACTTC. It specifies CASSRGVGGTQYF.